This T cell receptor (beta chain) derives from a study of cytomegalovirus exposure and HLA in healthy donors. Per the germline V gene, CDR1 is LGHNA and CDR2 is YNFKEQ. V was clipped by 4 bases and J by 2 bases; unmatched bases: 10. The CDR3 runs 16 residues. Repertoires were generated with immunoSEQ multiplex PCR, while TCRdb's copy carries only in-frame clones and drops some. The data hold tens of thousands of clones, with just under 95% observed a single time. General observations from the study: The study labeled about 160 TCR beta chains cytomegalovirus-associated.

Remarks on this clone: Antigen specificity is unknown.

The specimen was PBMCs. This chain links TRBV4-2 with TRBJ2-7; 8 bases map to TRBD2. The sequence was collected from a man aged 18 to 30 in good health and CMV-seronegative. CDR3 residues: CASSPPWSGRPYEQYF. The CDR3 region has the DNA TGTGCCAGCAGCCCCCCCTGGAGCGGGAGACCCTACGAGCAGTACTTC.